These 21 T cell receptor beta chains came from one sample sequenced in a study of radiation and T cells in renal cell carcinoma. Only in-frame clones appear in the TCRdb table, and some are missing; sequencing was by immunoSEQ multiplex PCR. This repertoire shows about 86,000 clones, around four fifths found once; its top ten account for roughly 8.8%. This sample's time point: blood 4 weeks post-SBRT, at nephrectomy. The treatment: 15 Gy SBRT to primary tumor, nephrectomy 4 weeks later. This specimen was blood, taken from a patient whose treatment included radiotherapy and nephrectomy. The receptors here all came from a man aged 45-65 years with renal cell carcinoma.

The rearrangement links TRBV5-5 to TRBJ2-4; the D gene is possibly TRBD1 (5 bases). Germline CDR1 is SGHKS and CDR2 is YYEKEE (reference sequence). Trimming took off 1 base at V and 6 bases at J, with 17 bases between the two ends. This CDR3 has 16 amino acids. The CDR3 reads CASSLRGKGVVNIQYF. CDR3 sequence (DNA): TGTGCCAGCAGCTTGCGTGGGAAAGGGGTTGTAAACATTCAGTACTTC.

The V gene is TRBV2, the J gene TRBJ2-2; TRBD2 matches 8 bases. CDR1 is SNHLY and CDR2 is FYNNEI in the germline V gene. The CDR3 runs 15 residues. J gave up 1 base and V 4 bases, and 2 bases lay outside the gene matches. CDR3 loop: CASSVSGGNTGELFF. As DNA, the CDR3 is TGTGCCAGCAGTGTCAGCGGGGGGAACACCGGGGAGCTGTTTTTT.

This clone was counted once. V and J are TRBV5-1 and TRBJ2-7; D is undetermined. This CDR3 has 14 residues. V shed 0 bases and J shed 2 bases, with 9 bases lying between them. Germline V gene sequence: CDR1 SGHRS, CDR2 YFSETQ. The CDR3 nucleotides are TGCGCCAGCAGCTTGGAGGTCCCCGCCTACGAGCAGTACTTC. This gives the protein CASSLEVPAYEQYF.

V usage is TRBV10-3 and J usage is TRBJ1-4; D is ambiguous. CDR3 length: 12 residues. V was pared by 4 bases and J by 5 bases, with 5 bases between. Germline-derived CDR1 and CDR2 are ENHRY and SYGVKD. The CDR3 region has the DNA TGTGCCATCAGTGGAGGGAATGAAAAACTGTTTTTT. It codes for CAISGGNEKLFF.

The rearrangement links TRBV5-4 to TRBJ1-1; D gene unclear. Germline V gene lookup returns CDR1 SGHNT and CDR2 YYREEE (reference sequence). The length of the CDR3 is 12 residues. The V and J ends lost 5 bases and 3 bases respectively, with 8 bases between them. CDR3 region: CASRGLDTEAFF. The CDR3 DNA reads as TGTGCCAGCAGAGGTCTCGACACTGAAGCTTTCTTT.

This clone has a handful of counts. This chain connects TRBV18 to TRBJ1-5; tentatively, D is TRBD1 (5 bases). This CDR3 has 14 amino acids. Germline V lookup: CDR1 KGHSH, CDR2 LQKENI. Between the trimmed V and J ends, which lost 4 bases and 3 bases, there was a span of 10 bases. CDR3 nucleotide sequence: TGTGCCAGCTCACGGCAGGGCGACAATCAGCCCCAGCATTTT. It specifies CASSRQGDNQPQHF.

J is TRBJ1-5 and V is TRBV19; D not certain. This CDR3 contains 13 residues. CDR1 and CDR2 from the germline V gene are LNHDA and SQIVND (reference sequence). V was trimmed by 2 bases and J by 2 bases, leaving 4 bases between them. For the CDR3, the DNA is TGTGCCAGTAGTATAACAGGCAATCAGCCCCAGCATTTT. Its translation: CASSITGNQPQHF. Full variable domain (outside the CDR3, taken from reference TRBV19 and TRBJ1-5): DGGITQSPKYLFRKEGQNVTLSCEQNLNHDAMYWYRQDPGQGLRLIYYSQIVNDFQKGDIAEGYSVSREKKESFPLTVTSAQKNPTAFYLCASSITGNQPQHFGDGTRLSIL.

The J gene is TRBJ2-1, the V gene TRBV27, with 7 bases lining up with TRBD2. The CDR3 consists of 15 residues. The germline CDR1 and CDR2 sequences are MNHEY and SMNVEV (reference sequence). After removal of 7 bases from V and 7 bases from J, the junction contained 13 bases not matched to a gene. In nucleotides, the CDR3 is TGTGCCAGCACAACCCACCGGACCGGGGGGAATGAGCAGTTCTTC. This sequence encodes CASTTHRTGGNEQFF.

The DNA of the CDR3 is TGTGCCAGCAGCATCGAGGGGGTAGGAGGCTACACCTTC. It is translated as CASSIEGVGGYTF. This chain uses TRBV7-9 with TRBJ1-2; TRBD1 is a possible D gene (6 bases). The V and J ends lost 5 bases and 8 bases respectively, with 15 bases between them. The CDR3 sequence is 13 residues long. Germline CDR1 SEHNR, CDR2 FQNEAQ (reference sequence).

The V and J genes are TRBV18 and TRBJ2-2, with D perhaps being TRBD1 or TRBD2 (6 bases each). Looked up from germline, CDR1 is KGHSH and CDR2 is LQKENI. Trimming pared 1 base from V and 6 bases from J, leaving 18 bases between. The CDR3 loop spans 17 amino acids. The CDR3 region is CASSPRGAGEFSGELFF. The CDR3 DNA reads TGTGCCAGCTCACCACGGGGGGCCGGTGAATTCTCCGGGGAGCTGTTTTTT.

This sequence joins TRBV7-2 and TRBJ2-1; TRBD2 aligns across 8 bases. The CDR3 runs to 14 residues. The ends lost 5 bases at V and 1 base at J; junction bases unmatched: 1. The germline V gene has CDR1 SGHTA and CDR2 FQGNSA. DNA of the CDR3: TGTGCCAGCAGCCGCGGGGGGTCCTACAATGAGCAGTTCTTC. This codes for CASSRGGSYNEQFF.

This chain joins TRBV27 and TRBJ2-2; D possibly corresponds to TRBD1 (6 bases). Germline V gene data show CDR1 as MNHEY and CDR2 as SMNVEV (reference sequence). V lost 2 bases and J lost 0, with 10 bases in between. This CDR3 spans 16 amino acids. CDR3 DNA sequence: TGTGCCAGCAGTTTAAGGGGGTCAGCGAACACCGGGGAGCTGTTTTTT. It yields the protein CASSLRGSANTGELFF.

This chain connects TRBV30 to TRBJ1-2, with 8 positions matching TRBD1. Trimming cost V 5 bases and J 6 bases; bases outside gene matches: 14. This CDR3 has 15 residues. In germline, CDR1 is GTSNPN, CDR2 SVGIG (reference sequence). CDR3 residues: CAWSLQPQGAHGYTF. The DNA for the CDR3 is TGTGCCTGGTCGCTCCAACCGCAGGGGGCCCATGGCTACACCTTC.

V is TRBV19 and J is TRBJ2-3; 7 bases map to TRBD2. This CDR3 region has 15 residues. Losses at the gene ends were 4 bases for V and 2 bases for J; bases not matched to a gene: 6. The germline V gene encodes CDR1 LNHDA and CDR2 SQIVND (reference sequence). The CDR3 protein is CASSTLALDTDTQYF. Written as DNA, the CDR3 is TGTGCCAGTAGTACACTAGCGTTAGACACAGATACGCAGTATTTT. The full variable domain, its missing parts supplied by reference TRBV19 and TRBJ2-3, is DGGITQSPKYLFRKEGQNVTLSCEQNLNHDAMYWYRQDPGQGLRLIYYSQIVNDFQKGDIAEGYSVSREKKESFPLTVTSAQKNPTAFYLCASSTLALDTDTQYFGPGTRLTVL.

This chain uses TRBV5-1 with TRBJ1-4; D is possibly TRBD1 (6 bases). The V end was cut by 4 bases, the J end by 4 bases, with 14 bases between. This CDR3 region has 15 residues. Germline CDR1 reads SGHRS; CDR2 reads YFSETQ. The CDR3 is CASSEGQIDNEKLFF. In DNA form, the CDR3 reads TGCGCCAGCAGCGAGGGACAAATCGATAATGAAAAACTGTTTTTT.

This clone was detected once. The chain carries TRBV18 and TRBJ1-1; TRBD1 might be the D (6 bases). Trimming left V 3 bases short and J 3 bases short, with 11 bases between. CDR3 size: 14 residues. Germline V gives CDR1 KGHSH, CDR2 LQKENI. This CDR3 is CASSPRGLDTEAFF. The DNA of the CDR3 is TGTGCCAGCTCACCTCGGGGGCTGGACACTGAAGCTTTCTTT.

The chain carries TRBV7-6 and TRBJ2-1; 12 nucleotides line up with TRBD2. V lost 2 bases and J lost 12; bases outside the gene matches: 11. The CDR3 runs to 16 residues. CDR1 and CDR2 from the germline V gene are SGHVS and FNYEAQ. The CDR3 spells CASSLRSSSGGARQFF. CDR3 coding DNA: TGTGCCAGCAGCTTAAGATCTTCTAGCGGGGGGGCCCGGCAGTTCTTC.

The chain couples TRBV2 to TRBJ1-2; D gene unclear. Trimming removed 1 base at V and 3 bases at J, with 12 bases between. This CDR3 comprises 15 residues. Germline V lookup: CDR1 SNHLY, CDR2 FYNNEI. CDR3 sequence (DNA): TGTGCCAGCAGTGAAGGGGCGGGTGGGGACTATGGCTACACCTTC. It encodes CASSEGAGGDYGYTF.

CDR3 sequence (DNA): TGTGCCAGCAGGGCGGGGGGCATGAACACTGAAGCTTTCTTT. Its translation: CASRAGGMNTEAFF. This rearrangement joins TRBV6-1 to TRBJ1-1, with D perhaps matching TRBD1 (6 bases). The CDR3 contains 14 residues. The V and J ends lost 6 bases and 0 bases respectively, with 11 bases between them. The germline V gene has CDR1 MNHNS and CDR2 SASEGT.

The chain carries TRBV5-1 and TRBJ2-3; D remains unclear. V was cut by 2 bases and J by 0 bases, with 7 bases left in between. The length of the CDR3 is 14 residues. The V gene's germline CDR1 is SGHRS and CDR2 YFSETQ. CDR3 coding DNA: TGCGCCAGCAGCTTCTTGGGAAGCACAGATACGCAGTATTTT. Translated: CASSFLGSTDTQYF.

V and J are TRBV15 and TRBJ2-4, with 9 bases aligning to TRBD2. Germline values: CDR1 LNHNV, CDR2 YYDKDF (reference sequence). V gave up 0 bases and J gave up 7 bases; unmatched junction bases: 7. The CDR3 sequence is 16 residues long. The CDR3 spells CATSRDSSAGGNIQYF. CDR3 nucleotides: TGTGCCACCAGCAGAGATTCGTCGGCGGGGGGGAACATTCAGTACTTC.